Listed below are T cell receptor beta chains from one sample, sequenced in a study of blood T cell repertoires in COVID-19. Assay used: immunoSEQ multiplex PCR; TCRdb lists only in-frame clones, some missing. There are under 300,000 clones in the sample; approximately 85% occur only once, and 8% to 13% lies in the top ten. Sequenced: peripheral blood. The receptors originated from a woman between 65 and 79 years old with acute or convalescent COVID-19. Both conserved end residues are part of each CDR3. A D gene is named only where the DNA matches it firmly. Size values are once, few and many counts, or a class for expanded clones, and some rows have none.

cdr3_aa	cdr3_nt	clone_size	d_call	v_call	j_call
CASSPLDGYTF	TGTGCCAGCTCACCCCTCGATGGCTACACCTTC	.	.	TRBV18	TRBJ1-2
CASSQAQGGTGFMYTEAFF	TGCGCCAGCAGCCAAGCCCAAGGGGGAACAGGGTTTATGTACACTGAAGCTTTCTTT	.	.	TRBV4-1	TRBJ1-1
CASSPGEDIMNTEAFF	TGTGCCAGCAGCCCGGGGGAGGACATCATGAACACTGAAGCTTTCTTT	few	.	TRBV5-4	TRBJ1-1
CASSPGLVHQFF	TGTGCCAGCAGCCCCGGACTCGTTCACCAGTTCTTC	.	.	TRBV7-9	TRBJ2-1
CATSRDLSYTEAFF	TGTGCCACCAGCAGAGATCTGTCTTACACTGAAGCTTTCTTT	.	.	TRBV15	TRBJ1-1
CASSLGAGVVLFF	TGTGCCAGCAGTTTAGGGGCAGGGGTTGTACTGTTTTTT	.	.	TRBV12-3/TRBV12-4	TRBJ1-4
CASSSTGGASTGELFF	TGTGCCAGCAGTTCGACAGGGGGCGCCAGCACCGGGGAGCTGTTTTTT	once	TRBD1	TRBV6-6	TRBJ2-2
CASSSGYGDNSPLHF	TGTGCCAGCAGTTCAGGTTACGGTGATAATTCACCCCTCCACTTT	.	.	TRBV6-6	TRBJ1-6
CASSRLGSGGSYNEQFF	TGCGCCAGCAGCCGCCTGGGTAGCGGGGGCTCCTACAATGAGCAGTTCTTC	.	TRBD2	TRBV5-1	TRBJ2-1
CASSFGGATAQWPQHF	TGTGCCAGCAGCTTCGGGGGGGCCACGGCCCAATGGCCCCAGCATTTT	.	.	TRBV5-4	TRBJ1-5
CAGSGIIDYGYTF	TGTGCCGGATCGGGGATCATAGACTATGGCTACACCTTC	.	.	TRBV7-9	TRBJ1-2
CASSLGRDRGYTF	TGTGCCAGCAGCTTGGGCCGGGACAGGGGCTACACCTTC	.	TRBD1	TRBV5-6	TRBJ1-2
CASSRKGATSTGELFF	TGTGCCAGTAGTAGAAAGGGGGCGACGAGCACCGGGGAGCTGTTTTTT	.	TRBD1	TRBV19	TRBJ2-2
CASSRTTGNKETQYF	TGTGCCAGCTCTCGCACAACAGGGAATAAAGAGACCCAGTACTTC	.	.	TRBV18	TRBJ2-5
CASGLDSYGYTF	TGTGCCAGCGGATTAGACAGCTATGGCTACACCTTC	.	.	TRBV6-5	TRBJ1-2
CASRESGYQPQHF	TGTGCCAGTAGAGAATCAGGTTATCAGCCCCAGCATTTT	.	.	TRBV19	TRBJ1-5
CASSQRGPGDTQYF	TGTGCCAGCAGCCAGCGGGGGCCCGGAGATACGCAGTATTTT	once	.	TRBV3-1/TRBV3-2	TRBJ2-3
CASSPVTGTGSEQYF	TGTGCCAGCTCACCGGTGACCGGGACAGGTAGCGAGCAGTACTTC	.	TRBD1	TRBV18	TRBJ2-7
CASSLNGQPQHF	TGCGCCAGCAGCTTGAACGGTCAGCCCCAGCATTTT	.	.	TRBV5-1	TRBJ1-5
CASVWQNYGYTF	TGTGCCAGCGTCTGGCAGAACTATGGCTACACCTTC	few	.	TRBV6-6	TRBJ1-2